The 13 T cell receptor beta chains given below trace back to one sample, sequenced in a study of blood T cells in healthy people across ages. Alongside a J-beta primer mix, a sample-barcoded 5' primer served in a second PCR lasting roughly 7 to 12 cycles. TCRdb re-called the 5' RACE reads through MiXCR, storing one row per CDR3 protein. The sample comprises some 690,000 distinct CDR3 sequences, 20% to 25% of which are singletons, and around a fifth rests with the top ten. Sequencing was done on a sample of blood. The receptors come from a man aged 70 or older in good health.

The chain couples TRBV29-1 to TRBJ2-3; D might be TRBD1 (5 bases). Germline-derived CDR1 and CDR2 are SQVTM and ANQGSEA. The CDR3 extends over 14 amino acids. Trimming removed 4 bases from V and 3 bases from J, with 14 bases in between. The CDR3 loop reads CSVVGRDTTDTQYF. CDR3 DNA sequence: TGCAGCGTTGTAGGCAGGGATACGACAGATACGCAGTATTTT.

The chain recombines TRBV6-2 or TRBV6-3 with TRBJ1-2; D not resolved. From germline, CDR1 is MNHEY and CDR2 SVGEGT. This CDR3 is 14 amino acids long. V lost 6 bases, J lost 3 bases, and 14 bases lay in between. The CDR3 loop reads CASRSTGSDYGYTF. DNA of the CDR3: TGTGCCAGCAGATCCACGGGGTCTGACTATGGCTACACCTTC.

This rearrangement joins TRBV5-1 to TRBJ1-1; D is unclear. Between the trimmed V and J ends, which lost 3 bases and 7 bases, there was a span of 10 bases. Germline lookup yields CDR1 SGHRS and CDR2 YFSETQ. This CDR3 has 12 amino acids. This chain's CDR3 is CASSSAGDEAFF. CDR3 bases: TGCGCCAGCAGCTCGGCAGGTGATGAAGCTTTCTTT.

This clonotype has just a few counts. The chain has TRBV21-1 and TRBJ2-5; the table's TRBD2 call for D was not verified on the DNA. TRBV21-1 is a recognized pseudogene. CDR3 length: 14 residues. The CDR3 loop is CASSKGLAQETQYF. CDR3 nucleotide sequence: TGTGCCAGCAGCAAGGGACTAGCCCAAGAGACCCAGTACTTC.

The V call is TRBV29-1, the J call TRBJ1-2; D gene ambiguous. The V gene's germline CDR1 is SQVTM and CDR2 ANQGSEA. Deletions cut 0 bases from V and 2 bases from J, with 19 bases between. The length of the CDR3 is 17 residues. Here the CDR3 DNA reads TGCAGCGTTGAAGAAGGTCGGGTTCAAGCTCTCAACTATGGCTACACCTTC. This encodes CSVEEGRVQALNYGYTF.

This clonotype was detected only a few times. The chain has TRBV20-1 and TRBJ1-1, with a possible D match to TRBD1 (5 bases). V lost 1 base and J 7 bases, leaving 10 bases between the germline ends. CDR3 length: 12 amino acids. Germline V gene data show CDR1 as DFQATT and CDR2 as SNEGSKA (reference sequence). CDR3 nucleotide sequence: TGCAGTGCTAGAGTAGATGGGGGTGAAGCTTTCTTT. This gives the protein CSARVDGGEAFF.

This clonotype was counted ten times or more. This sequence joins TRBV24-1 and TRBJ2-5; D remains unclear. Germline values: CDR1 KGHDR, CDR2 SFDVKD. This CDR3 region has 15 residues. V lost 3 bases and J lost 7, with 17 bases in between. The CDR3: CATSDAAARRWTQYF. The CDR3 region has the DNA TGTGCCACCAGTGATGCCGCGGCTCGGCGATGGACCCAGTACTTC.

This clonotype was seen only a few times. The V and J genes are TRBV7-3 and TRBJ2-2; 15 bases match TRBD2. CDR1 SGHTA and CDR2 FQGTGA come from the germline V gene. With 5 bases clipped from V and 7 bases from J, the junction kept 5 bases outside the gene matches. The CDR3 spans 16 residues. Written as DNA, the CDR3 is TGTGCCAGCAGCAGGACTAGCGGGAGGGCCGGCGGGGAGCTGTTTTTT. As protein: CASSRTSGRAGGELFF.

The rearrangement joins TRBV27 to TRBJ2-5, with 13 bases matching TRBD2. The DNA end favors TRBJ2-1, so the J call may be wrong. There are 17 residues in the CDR3. Germline CDR1 MNHEY, CDR2 SMNVEV (reference sequence). CDR3 nucleotides: TGTGCCAGCAGTTCTTCAAAACTAGCGGGGGGGTGGGATGAGCAGTTCTTC. The encoded protein is CASSSSKLAGGWDEQFF.

The CDR3 region is CASSLQLGKTQYF. The CDR3 coding sequence is TGTGCCAGCAGCCTACAGCTGGGAAAGACCCAGTACTTC. The rearrangement links TRBV28 to TRBJ2-1; unclear D gene. The DNA end is more similar to TRBJ2-5, so the J call may be wrong. Germline V lookup: CDR1 MDHEN, CDR2 SYDVKM. The CDR3 spans 13 residues.

The chain employs TRBV11-2 and TRBJ1-1; D might be TRBD1 (5 bases). V was trimmed by 5 bases and J by 1 base, leaving 17 bases between them. Germline CDR1 and CDR2: SGHAT and FQNNGV. CDR3 length: 16 residues. The CDR3 is CASSQPGGTQNTEAFF. The CDR3 region has the DNA TGTGCCAGCAGCCAGCCGGGGGGGACCCAGAACACTGAAGCTTTCTTT.

The CDR3 bases are TGTGCCACCAGTGATTCCCCAGGGGGCTATGGCTACACCTTC. Translated, it gives CATSDSPGGYGYTF. This chain connects TRBV24-1 to TRBJ1-2, with 7 bases matching TRBD1. Germline V gene data show CDR1 as KGHDR and CDR2 as SFDVKD. V was pared by 2 bases and J by 4 bases, with 3 bases of the junction left unmatched. The CDR3 runs to 14 residues.

This chain connects TRBV6-6 to TRBJ1-3, with D unresolved. Germline CDR1 MNHNY, CDR2 SVGAGI (reference sequence). This CDR3 has 10 residues. Trimming shortened V by 7 bases and J by 4 bases, and 2 bases separated the two germline ends. CDR3 DNA: TGTGCCAGCAAAGGAAACACCATATATTTT. Amino acids: CASKGNTIYF.